The sequence of this T cell receptor beta chain was determined in a study of T cells in Graves' hyperthyroidism and ophthalmopathy. Across the study: Upon initial diagnosis and before any treatment, peripheral blood was collected. Study outcomes and limitations: Within blood appeared most thyroid clonotypes that had expanded above 0.001. Onset of ophthalmopathy came a median 6.5 months after the model predicted it.

This clonotype has a count of ten or more. Its specificity is unknown. TCR beta CDR3 region amplification was performed from RNA transcripts. During a first-round RT-PCR of the TCR CDR3, the HTBI primer set was used. MiXCR was run by TCRdb on the multiplex PCR reads, yielding one entry per CDR3 protein. The table includes 300,000 to 350,000 distinct CDR3 sequences, roughly 21% detected once. In germline, CDR1 is MNHEY, CDR2 SVGEGT. The CDR3 has 15 residues. V was trimmed by 5 bases and J by 1 base, leaving 15 bases between them. What was sequenced was blood. The chain combines TRBV6-2 or TRBV6-3 with TRBJ2-7, with D perhaps TRBD1 or TRBD2 (5 bases each). This clonotype originated in a woman in her forties or fifties with Graves' hyperthyroidism. CDR3 DNA sequence: TGTGCCAGCAGTGCCCACAGGACTCAGTCCTACGAGCAGTACTTC. Residues: CASSAHRTQSYEQYF.